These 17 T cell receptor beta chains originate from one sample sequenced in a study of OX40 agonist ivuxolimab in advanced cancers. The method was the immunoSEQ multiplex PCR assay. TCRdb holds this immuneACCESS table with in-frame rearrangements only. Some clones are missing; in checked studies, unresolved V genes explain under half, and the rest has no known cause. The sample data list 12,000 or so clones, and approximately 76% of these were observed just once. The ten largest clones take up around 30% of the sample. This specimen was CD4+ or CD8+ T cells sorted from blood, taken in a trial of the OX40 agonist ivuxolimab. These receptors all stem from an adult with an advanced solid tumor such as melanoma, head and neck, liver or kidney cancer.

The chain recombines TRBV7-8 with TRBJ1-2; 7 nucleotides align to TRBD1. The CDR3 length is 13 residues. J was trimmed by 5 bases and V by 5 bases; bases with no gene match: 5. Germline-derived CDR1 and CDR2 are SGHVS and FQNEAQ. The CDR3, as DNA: TGTGCCAGCAGCCAACGGGACAGTTATGGCTACACCTTC. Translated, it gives CASSQRDSYGYTF.

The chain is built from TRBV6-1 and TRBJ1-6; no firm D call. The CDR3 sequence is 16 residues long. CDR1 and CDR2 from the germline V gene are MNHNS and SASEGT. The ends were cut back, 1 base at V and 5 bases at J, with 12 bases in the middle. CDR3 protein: CASSEVLVGNNSPLHF. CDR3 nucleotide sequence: TGTGCCAGCAGTGAAGTTTTGGTAGGGAATAATTCACCCCTCCACTTT.

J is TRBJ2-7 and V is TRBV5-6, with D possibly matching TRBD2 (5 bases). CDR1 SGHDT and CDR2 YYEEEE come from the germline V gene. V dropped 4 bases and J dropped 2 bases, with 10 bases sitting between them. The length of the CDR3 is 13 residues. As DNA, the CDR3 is TGTGCCAGCAGCCCCCGGGGAGCCTACGAGCAGTACTTC. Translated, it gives CASSPRGAYEQYF.

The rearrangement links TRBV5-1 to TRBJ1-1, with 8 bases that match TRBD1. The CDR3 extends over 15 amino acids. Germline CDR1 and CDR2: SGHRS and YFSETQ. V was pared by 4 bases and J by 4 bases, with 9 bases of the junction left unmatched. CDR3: CASSLGQGEVTEAFF. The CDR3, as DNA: TGCGCCAGCAGCCTCGGACAGGGCGAGGTCACTGAAGCTTTCTTT.

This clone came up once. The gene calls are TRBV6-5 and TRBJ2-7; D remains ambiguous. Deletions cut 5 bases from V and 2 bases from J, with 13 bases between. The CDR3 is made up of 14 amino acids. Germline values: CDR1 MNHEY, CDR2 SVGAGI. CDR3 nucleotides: TGTGCCAGCAGTGACAAGACTCCTCCCTACGAGCAGTACTTC. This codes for CASSDKTPPYEQYF.

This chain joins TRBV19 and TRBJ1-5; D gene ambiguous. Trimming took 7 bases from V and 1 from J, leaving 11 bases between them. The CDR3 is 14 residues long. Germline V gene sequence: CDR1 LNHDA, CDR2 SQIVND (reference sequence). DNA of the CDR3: TGTGCCAGTAATTGGGGAACAAGCAATCAGCCCCAGCATTTT. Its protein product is CASNWGTSNQPQHF. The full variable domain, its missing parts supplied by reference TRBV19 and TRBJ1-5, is DGGITQSPKYLFRKEGQNVTLSCEQNLNHDAMYWYRQDPGQGLRLIYYSQIVNDFQKGDIAEGYSVSREKKESFPLTVTSAQKNPTAFYLCASNWGTSNQPQHFGDGTRLSIL.

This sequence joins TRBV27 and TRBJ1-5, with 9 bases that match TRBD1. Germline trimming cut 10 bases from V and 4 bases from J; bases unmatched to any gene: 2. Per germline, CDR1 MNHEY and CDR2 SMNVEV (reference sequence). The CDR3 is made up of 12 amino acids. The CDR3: CATGTGNQPQHF. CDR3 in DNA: TGTGCCACGGGGACAGGGAATCAGCCCCAGCATTTT.

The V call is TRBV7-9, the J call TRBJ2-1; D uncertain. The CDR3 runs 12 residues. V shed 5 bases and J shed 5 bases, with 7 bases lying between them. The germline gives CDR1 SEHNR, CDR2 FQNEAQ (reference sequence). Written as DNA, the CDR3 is TGTGCCAGCAGCCATCTCGACAATGAGCAGTTCTTC. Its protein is CASSHLDNEQFF.

The CDR3 reads CAWSEQTNTEAFF. For the CDR3, the DNA is TGTGCCTGGAGTGAGCAGACGAACACTGAAGCTTTCTTT. The chain is built from TRBV30 and TRBJ1-1; D gene unclear. With 1 base removed from V and 1 base from J, the gap between germline ends came to 7 bases. The V gene's germline CDR1 is GTSNPN and CDR2 SVGIG (reference sequence). There are 13 residues in the CDR3.

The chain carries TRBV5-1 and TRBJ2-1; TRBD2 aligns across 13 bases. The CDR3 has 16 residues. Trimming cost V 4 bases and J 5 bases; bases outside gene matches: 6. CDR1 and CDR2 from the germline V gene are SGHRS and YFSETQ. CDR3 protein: CASSVSGTSGNNEQFF. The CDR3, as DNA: TGCGCCAGCAGCGTGTCCGGGACTAGCGGGAACAATGAGCAGTTCTTC.

CDR3 nucleotides: TGTGCCATCAGTGGGGAGGGGACTAGCAGAAGAAGAATCTACAATGAGCAGTTCTTC. This gives the protein CAISGEGTSRRRIYNEQFF. The chain combines TRBV10-3 with TRBJ2-1, with 9 bases identical to TRBD2. The V segment lost 4 bases and the J segment 3 bases; nucleotides outside the gene matches: 16. The CDR3 runs 19 residues. Germline V gene data show CDR1 as ENHRY and CDR2 as SYGVKD.

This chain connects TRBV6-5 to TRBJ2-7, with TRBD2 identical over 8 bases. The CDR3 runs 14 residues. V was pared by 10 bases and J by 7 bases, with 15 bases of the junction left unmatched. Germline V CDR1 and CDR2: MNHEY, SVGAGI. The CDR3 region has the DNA TGTGCCATCGAACGAGCGGGAGACACCAGAGAGCAGTACGTC. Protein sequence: CAIERAGDTREQYV.

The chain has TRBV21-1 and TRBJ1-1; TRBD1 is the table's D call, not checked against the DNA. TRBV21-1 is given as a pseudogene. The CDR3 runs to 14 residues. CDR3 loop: CASSVRGRGTEAFF. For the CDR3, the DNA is TGTGCCAGCAGCGTCAGGGGCCGGGGCACTGAAGCTTTCTTT.

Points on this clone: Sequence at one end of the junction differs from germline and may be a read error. CDR3 protein: CASSQDLSGPGSGYTF. CDR3 coding DNA: TGTGCCAGCAGTCAAGATCTCTCGGGGCCGGGGAGTGGCTACACCTTC. This chain connects TRBV14 to TRBJ1-2; tentatively, D is TRBD1 (5 bases). CDR3 length: 16 amino acids. The germline CDR1 and CDR2 sequences are SGHDN and FVKESK.

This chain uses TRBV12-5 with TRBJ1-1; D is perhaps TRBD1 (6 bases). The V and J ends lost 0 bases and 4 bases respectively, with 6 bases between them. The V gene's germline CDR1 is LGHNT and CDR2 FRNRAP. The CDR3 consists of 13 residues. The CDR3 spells CASGLVQGTEAFF. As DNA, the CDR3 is TGTGCTAGTGGTTTGGTACAGGGCACTGAAGCTTTCTTT.

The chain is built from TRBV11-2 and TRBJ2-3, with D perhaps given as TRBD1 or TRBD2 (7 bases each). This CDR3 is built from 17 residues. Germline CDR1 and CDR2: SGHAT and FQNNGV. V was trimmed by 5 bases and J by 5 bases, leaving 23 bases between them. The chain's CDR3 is CASSKETGRGKRDTQYF. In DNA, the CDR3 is TGTGCCAGCAGCAAAGAGACAGGGAGGGGTAAGAGAGATACGCAGTATTTT.

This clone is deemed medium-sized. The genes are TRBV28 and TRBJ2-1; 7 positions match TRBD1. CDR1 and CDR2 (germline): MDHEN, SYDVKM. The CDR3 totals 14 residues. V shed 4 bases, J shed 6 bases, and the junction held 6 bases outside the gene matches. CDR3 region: CASSSGTDRNEQFF. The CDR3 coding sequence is TGTGCCAGCAGTTCCGGGACAGACCGCAATGAGCAGTTCTTC.